This TCR beta chain derives from a study of post-analysis software for immune sequencing data. Across the study: Multiple sclerosis in the patients followed relapsing-remitting, secondary progressive and progressive-relapsing courses.

This clonotype came up a few times. The target antigen is unknown. TCR beta libraries were prepared from cDNA with unique molecular identifiers. Starting from roughly 1.1 to 9.2 million T cells, the study yielded 500,000 or so cDNA molecules. TCRdb re-called the PCR reads through MiXCR, storing one row per CDR3 protein. The table lists more than 500,000 distinct CDR3 sequences, 30% to 40% of them singletons. The germline V gene has CDR1 SGHDT and CDR2 YYEEEE. V was trimmed by 1 base and J by 7 bases, leaving 15 bases between them. This CDR3 has 14 amino acids. Notes on the study in general: Co-batched samples clustered tightly together by F measure. Patients carried a few TRBV segments more frequently than controls did, and TRBV5-6, TRBV5-1 and TRBV20-1 were among them. The normalized Chao1 diversity of multiple sclerosis patients was significantly lower than that of controls.

The sequencing input was blood. The TCR was taken from a girl between 2 and 17 years old with multiple sclerosis. The chain recombines TRBV5-6 with TRBJ2-7, with D possibly TRBD1 on 6 matching bases. The CDR3 protein is CASSLTGLNSEQYF. As DNA, the CDR3 is TGTGCCAGCAGCTTGACAGGGTTGAACAGTGAGCAGTACTTC.